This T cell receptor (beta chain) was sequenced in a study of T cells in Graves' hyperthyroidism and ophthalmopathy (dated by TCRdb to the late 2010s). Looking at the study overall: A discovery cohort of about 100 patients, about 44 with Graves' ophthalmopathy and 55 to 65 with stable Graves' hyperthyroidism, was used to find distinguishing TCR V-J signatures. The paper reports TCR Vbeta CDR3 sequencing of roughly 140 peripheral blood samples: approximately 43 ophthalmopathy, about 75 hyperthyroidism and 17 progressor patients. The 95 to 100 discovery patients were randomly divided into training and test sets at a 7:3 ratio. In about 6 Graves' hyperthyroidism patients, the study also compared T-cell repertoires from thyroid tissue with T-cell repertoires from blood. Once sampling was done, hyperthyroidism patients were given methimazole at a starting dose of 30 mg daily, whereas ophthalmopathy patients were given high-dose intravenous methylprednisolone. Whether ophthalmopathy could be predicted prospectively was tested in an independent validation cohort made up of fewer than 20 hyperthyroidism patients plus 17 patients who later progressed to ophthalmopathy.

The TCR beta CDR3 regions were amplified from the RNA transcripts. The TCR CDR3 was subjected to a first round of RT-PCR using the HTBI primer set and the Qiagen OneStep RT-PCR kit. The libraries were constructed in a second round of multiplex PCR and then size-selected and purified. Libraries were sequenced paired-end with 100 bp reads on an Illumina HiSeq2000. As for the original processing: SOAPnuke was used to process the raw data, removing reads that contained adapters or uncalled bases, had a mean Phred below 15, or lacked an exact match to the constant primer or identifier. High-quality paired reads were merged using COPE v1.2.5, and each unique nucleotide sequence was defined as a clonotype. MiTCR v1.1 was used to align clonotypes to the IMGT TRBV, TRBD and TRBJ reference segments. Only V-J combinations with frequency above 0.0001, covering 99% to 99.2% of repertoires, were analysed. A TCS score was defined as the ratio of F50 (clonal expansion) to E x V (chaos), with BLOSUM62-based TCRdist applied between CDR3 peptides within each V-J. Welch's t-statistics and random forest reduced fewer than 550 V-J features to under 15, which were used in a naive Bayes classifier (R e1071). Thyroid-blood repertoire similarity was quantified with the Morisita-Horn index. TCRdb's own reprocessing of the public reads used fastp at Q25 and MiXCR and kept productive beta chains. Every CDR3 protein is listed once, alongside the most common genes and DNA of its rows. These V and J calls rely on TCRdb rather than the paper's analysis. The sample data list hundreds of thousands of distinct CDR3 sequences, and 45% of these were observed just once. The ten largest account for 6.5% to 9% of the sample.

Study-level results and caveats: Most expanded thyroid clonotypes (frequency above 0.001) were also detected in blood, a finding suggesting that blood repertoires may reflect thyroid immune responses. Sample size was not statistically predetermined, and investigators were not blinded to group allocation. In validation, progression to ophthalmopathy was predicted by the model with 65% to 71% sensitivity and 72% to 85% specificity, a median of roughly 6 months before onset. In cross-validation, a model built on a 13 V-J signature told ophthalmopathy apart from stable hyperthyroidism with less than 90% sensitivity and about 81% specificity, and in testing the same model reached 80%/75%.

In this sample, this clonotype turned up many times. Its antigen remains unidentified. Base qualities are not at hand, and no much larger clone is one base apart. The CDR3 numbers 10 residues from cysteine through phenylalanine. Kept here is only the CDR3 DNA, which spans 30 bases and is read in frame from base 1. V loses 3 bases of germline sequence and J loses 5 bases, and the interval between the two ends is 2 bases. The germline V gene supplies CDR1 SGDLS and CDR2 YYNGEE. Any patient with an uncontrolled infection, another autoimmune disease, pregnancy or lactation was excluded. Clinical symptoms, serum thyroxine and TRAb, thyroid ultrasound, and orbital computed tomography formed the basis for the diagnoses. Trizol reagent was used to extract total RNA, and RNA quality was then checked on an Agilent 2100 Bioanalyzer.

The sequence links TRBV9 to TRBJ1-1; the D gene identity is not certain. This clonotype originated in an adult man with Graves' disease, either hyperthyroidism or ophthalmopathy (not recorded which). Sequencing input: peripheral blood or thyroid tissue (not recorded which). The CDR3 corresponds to CASSETEAFF. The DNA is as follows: TGTGCCAGCAGCGAAACTGAAGCTTTCTTT.